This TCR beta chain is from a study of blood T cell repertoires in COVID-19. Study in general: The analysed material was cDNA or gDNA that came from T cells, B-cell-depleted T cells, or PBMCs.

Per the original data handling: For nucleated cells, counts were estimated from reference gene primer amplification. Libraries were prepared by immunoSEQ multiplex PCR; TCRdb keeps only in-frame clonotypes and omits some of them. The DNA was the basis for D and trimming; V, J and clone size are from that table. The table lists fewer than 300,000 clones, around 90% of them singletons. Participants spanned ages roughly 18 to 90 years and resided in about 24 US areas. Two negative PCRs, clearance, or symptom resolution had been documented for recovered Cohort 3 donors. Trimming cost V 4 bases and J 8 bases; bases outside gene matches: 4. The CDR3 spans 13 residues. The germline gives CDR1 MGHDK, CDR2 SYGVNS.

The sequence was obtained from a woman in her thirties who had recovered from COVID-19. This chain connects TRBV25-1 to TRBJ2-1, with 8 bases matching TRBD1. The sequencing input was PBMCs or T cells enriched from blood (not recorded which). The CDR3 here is CASSVTGDYEQFF. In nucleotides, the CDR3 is TGTGCCAGCAGTGTGACAGGGGATTATGAGCAGTTCTTC.